Listed below are T cell receptor beta chains from one sample, sequenced in a study of blood T cell repertoires in COVID-19. Repertoires were generated with immunoSEQ multiplex PCR, while TCRdb's copy carries only in-frame clones and drops some. The data contain nearly 350,000 clones, about 90% of them singletons. The sequenced sample was PBMCs or T cells enriched from blood (not recorded which). Receptors were obtained from a woman younger than 45 who had recovered from COVID-19. Each CDR3 is given with its conserved first and last residue. The order of the fields is V gene, clone size, CDR3 protein. The size entry is marked missing in some rows and otherwise reads once, few, many or a size class.

V gene: TRBV7-2; clone size: -; CDR3 protein: CASSSTSGGFHEQFF
V gene: TRBV5-1; clone size: -; CDR3 protein: CASSLGDKFNQPQHF
V gene: TRBV2; clone size: -; CDR3 protein: CASSGQNTGELFF
V gene: TRBV28; clone size: -; CDR3 protein: CASRSTLTGLGYGYTF
V gene: TRBV7-9; clone size: -; CDR3 protein: CARIWGRASYGYTF
V gene: TRBV27; clone size: -; CDR3 protein: CASSFRASSYNSPLHF
V gene: TRBV5-1; clone size: few; CDR3 protein: CASSFIVDQETQYF
V gene: TRBV12-3/TRBV12-4; clone size: -; CDR3 protein: CASRTTTGGRTFF
V gene: TRBV5-6; clone size: -; CDR3 protein: CASRYRGSDNSPLHF
V gene: TRBV5-5; clone size: -; CDR3 protein: CASSLGEPGEKLFF
V gene: TRBV3-1/TRBV3-2; clone size: -; CDR3 protein: CASSRGGGGARGTDTQYF
V gene: TRBV27; clone size: -; CDR3 protein: CASSTRQGAVGQPQHF
V gene: TRBV2; clone size: -; CDR3 protein: CASSTGSQYF
V gene: TRBV6-2/TRBV6-3; clone size: -; CDR3 protein: CASSYEGGLGQPQHF
V gene: TRBV28; clone size: once; CDR3 protein: CASSLVEMGQGTYEQYF
V gene: TRBV6-4; clone size: -; CDR3 protein: CASSALAGGSGANVLTF
V gene: TRBV29-1; clone size: -; CDR3 protein: CSPEFRDSDPYEQYF
V gene: TRBV6-1; clone size: -; CDR3 protein: CASSDTDRGFLEQFF
V gene: TRBV5-1; clone size: -; CDR3 protein: CASSLRDGTYSSPLHF
V gene: TRBV3-1/TRBV3-2; clone size: -; CDR3 protein: CASSLRGGEAFF
V gene: TRBV2; clone size: -; CDR3 protein: CASSYRDRTYEQYF
V gene: TRBV6-5; clone size: -; CDR3 protein: CASSTDSNQPQHF
V gene: TRBV30; clone size: -; CDR3 protein: CAWNRQGGYTF
V gene: TRBV4-3; clone size: -; CDR3 protein: CASSQDASGGSETQYF
V gene: TRBV7-2; clone size: -; CDR3 protein: CASRRTSGGYTGELFF
V gene: TRBV19; clone size: -; CDR3 protein: CASSILGLNYGYTF
V gene: TRBV19; clone size: -; CDR3 protein: CASSITYNYGYTF
V gene: TRBV7-9; clone size: -; CDR3 protein: CASSRSEGQGALGYTF
V gene: TRBV12-5; clone size: few; CDR3 protein: CASGLGAAETQYF
V gene: TRBV4-3; clone size: -; CDR3 protein: CASSQDLTGGPVINEQFF
V gene: TRBV19; clone size: -; CDR3 protein: CASNRGSREKLFF
V gene: TRBV28; clone size: -; CDR3 protein: CAIKRNTEAFF
V gene: TRBV28; clone size: -; CDR3 protein: CASTPGPGTQYF
V gene: TRBV18; clone size: -; CDR3 protein: CASSPDSRGPQHF
V gene: TRBV30; clone size: -; CDR3 protein: CAFEGSGNTIYF
V gene: TRBV10-2; clone size: -; CDR3 protein: CASRRAGRDQPQHF
V gene: TRBV7-9; clone size: -; CDR3 protein: CASSPFAGGRPGELFF
V gene: TRBV7-2; clone size: -; CDR3 protein: CASSLGAGLAETQYF
V gene: TRBV5-1; clone size: once; CDR3 protein: CASSARQGFEQYF
V gene: TRBV5-6; clone size: -; CDR3 protein: CASSPVVQGGSGELFF
V gene: TRBV29-1; clone size: -; CDR3 protein: CSVDSPGAGANVLTF
V gene: TRBV18; clone size: -; CDR3 protein: CASSPARTYEQYF
V gene: TRBV28; clone size: -; CDR3 protein: CASRTGQGLYYGYTF
V gene: TRBV4-3; clone size: -; CDR3 protein: CASSPDWSVGYTF
V gene: TRBV28; clone size: -; CDR3 protein: CASRTGGGEAFF
V gene: TRBV13; clone size: once; CDR3 protein: CASSLGLDSVQFF